The source of this T cell receptor beta chain is a study of a mutant IDH1 vaccine in newly diagnosed glioma. Study summary: Treated patients, 62.5% male and approximately 38% female, averaged approximately 40 years of age. The therapy given earlier, which was standard therapy, consisted of radiotherapy, temozolomide, or both, and most of the patients received both. Held at week 35, visit V12 was the safety follow-up, and visit V13 followed at week 47.

Time point noted: week 47, end of study. With topical imiquimod, each dose of the vaccine consisted of 300 ug of mutant IDH1 20-mer peptide. The assay was immunoSEQ multiplex PCR, and TCRdb's table has in-frame clones only and misses some. This table holds 50,000 to 70,000 clones, 75% to 90% found once. Notes on this clone: The antigen remains unidentified.

V shed 8 bases and J shed 2 bases, with 11 bases lying between them. Germline CDR1 reads MRHNA; CDR2 reads SNTAGT. CDR3 length: 13 residues. V gene TRBV6-4 combines with J gene TRBJ2-3; D not certain. The TCR sequence derives from a woman in her forties or fifties with glioma. Material: PBMCs, obtained from a glioma patient whose treatment included an IDH1 peptide vaccine. The CDR3 nucleotides read TGTGCCAGCTCCATTGGTCTCACAGATACGCAGTATTTT. This translates into CASSIGLTDTQYF.